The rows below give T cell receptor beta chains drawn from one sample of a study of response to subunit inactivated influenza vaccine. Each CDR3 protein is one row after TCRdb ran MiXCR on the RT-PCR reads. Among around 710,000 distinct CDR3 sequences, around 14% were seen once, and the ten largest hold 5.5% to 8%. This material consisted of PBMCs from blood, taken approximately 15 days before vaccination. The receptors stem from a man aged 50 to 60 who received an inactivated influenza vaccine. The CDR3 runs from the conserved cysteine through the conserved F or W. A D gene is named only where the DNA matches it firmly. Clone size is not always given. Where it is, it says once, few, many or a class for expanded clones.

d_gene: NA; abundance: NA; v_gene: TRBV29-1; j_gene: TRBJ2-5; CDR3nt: TGCAGCGTTTTACGTGGGGGGCAGTCCCAAGAGACCCAGTACTTC; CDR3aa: CSVLRGGQSQETQYF
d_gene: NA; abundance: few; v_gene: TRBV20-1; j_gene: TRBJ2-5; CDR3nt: TGCAGTGCCAGGATACAAGAGACCCAGTACTTC; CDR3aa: CSARIQETQYF
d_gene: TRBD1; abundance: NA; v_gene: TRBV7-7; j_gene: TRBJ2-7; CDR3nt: TGTGCTAGCAGCATGGACAGGGCAGCTTTCGAGCAGTACTTC; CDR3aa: CASSMDRAAFEQYF
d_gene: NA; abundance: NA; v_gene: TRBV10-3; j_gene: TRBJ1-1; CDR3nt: TGTGCCATCAGTGAGCGCACTGAAGCTTTCTTT; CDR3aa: CAISERTEAFF
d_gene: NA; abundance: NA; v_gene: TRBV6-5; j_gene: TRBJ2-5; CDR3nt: TGTGCCAGCAGTAACGGACACACTGTCAGGGAGACCCAGTACTTC; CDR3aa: CASSNGHTVRETQYF
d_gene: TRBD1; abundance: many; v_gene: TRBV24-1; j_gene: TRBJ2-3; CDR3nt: TGTGCCACCAGTGATTCGGACAGGGTGTCCGATACGCAGTATTTT; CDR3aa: CATSDSDRVSDTQYF
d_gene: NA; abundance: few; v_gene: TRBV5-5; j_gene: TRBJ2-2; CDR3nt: TGTGCCAGCAGCTTGGCCAGCAGTCACACCGGGGAGCTGTTTTTT; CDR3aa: CASSLASSHTGELFF
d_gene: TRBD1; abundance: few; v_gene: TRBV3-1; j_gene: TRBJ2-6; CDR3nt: TGTGCCAGCAGCCAAGATAGGTGGGACAGAGTGTCTGGGGCCAACGTCCTGACTTTC; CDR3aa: CASSQDRWDRVSGANVLTF
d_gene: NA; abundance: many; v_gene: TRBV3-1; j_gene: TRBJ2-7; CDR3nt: TGTGCCAGCAGCCCCCCTTACGGACAGCAGTACTTC; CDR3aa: CASSPPYGQQYF
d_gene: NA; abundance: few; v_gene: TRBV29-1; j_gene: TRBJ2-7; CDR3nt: TGCAGCGTTGAAGTGATAGGAGGCACCTACGAGCAGTACTTC; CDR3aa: CSVEVIGGTYEQYF
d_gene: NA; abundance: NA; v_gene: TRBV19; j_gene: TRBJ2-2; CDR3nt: TGTGCCAGTAGTATATCGCCAGTATTAGGCACCGGGGAGCTGTTTTTT; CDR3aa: CASSISPVLGTGELFF
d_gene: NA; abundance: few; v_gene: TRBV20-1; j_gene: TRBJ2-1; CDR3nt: TGCAGTGCTCTGAGGGGGGGGCGGGTGAATGAGCAGTTCTTC; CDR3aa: CSALRGGRVNEQFF
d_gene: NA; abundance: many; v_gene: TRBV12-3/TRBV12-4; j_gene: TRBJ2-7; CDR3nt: TGTGCCAGCAGTGAGGGGCGATACGAGCAGTACTTC; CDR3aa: CASSEGRYEQYF
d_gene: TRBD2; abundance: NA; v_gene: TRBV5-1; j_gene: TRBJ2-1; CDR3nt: TGCGCCAGCAGCTTGGCCCTCAGCGGGGGGTTAAGCTCCTACAATGAGCAGTTCTTC; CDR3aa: CASSLALSGGLSSYNEQFF
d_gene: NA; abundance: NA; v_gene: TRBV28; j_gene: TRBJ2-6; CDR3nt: TGTGCCAGCAGCCTTCATGGGCCTGGGGCCAACGTCCTGACTTTC; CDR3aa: CASSLHGPGANVLTF
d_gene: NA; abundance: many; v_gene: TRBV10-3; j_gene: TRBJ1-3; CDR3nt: TGTGCCACGGGGACTGGTGGAAACACCATATATTTT; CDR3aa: CATGTGGNTIYF
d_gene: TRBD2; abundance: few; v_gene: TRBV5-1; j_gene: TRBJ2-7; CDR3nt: TGCGCCAGCAGCTCTGGGACTAGCGGGAGGCTTCGGCAGTACTTC; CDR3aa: CASSSGTSGRLRQYF
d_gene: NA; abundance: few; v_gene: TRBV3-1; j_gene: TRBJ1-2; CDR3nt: TGTGCCAGCAGCGCCCGACAGGCTAGAAGTAACTATGGCTACACCTTC; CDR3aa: CASSARQARSNYGYTF
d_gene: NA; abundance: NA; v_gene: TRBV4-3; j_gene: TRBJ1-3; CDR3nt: TGCGCCAGCAGCCAAGACCTACAGGGTTTGACTGGAAACACCATATATTTT; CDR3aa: CASSQDLQGLTGNTIYF
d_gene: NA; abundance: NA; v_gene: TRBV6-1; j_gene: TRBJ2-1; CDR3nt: TGTGCCAGCAGTGAGCAGGGGGGAGAGCAGTTCTTC; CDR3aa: CASSEQGGEQFF
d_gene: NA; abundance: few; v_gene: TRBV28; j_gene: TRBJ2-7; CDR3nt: TGTGCCAGCAGTACCGCCCGGTCAACAGGAGGAGTTTACGAGCAGTACTTC; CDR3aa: CASSTARSTGGVYEQYF
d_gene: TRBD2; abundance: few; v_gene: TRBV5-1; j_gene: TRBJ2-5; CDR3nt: TGCGCCAGCAGCACAGGACTAGCGGGGGCCGACCAAGAGACCCAGTACTTC; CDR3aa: CASSTGLAGADQETQYF
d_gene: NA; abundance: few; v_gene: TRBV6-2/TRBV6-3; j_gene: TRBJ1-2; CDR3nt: TGTGCCAGCAGTTACTCGAGGGTCGGCTACACCTTC; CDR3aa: CASSYSRVGYTF
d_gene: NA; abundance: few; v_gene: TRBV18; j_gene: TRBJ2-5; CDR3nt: TGTGCCAGCTCACCACCTGCCCAGTCAGAGACCCAGTACTTC; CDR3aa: CASSPPAQSETQYF
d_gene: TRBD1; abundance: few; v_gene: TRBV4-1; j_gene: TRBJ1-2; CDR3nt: TGCGCCAGCAGCCAAGCCGGGACAGGGGATGGCTACACCTTC; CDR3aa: CASSQAGTGDGYTF
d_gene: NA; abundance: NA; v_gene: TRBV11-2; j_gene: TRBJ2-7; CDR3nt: TGTGCCAGCAGCCCGACTAGGATCTACGAGCAGTACTTC; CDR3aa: CASSPTRIYEQYF
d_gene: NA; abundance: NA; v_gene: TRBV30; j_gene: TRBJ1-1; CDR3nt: TGTGCCTGGAGTGTACGTGCCAGGAACACTGAAGCTTTCTTT; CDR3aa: CAWSVRARNTEAFF
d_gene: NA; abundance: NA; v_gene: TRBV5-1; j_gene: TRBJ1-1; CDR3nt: TGCGCCAGCAGCATACAAGAGAACACTGAAGCTTTCTTT; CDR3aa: CASSIQENTEAFF